This T cell receptor beta chain was sequenced for a study of a mutant IDH1 vaccine in newly diagnosed glioma. Study as a whole: Across weeks 1, 3, 5, 7, 11, 15, 19 and 23, patients received a vaccination each time, eight in all. Of the patients given treatment, approximately 60% were male and roughly 38% were female, and a mean age of roughly 40 years was recorded.

Points on this clone: Its matching antigen is unknown.

Assay used: immunoSEQ multiplex PCR; TCRdb lists only in-frame clones, some missing. The sample shows tens of thousands of clones, around 74% of them seen only once. Time point denoted: week 23, last vaccination. With topical imiquimod, each dose of the vaccine consisted of 300 ug of mutant IDH1 20-mer peptide. Diagnosis in the donors showed new WHO grade 3 or 4 astrocytomas that were IDH1-mutant and ATRX-lost. CDR1 is SGHNT, CDR2 YYREEE, per germline (reference sequence). CDR3 size: 16 residues. The V gene end was trimmed by 6 bases and the J gene end by 0 bases; junction bases not matched to a gene: 8.

The input for sequencing was PBMCs, taken from a glioma patient whose treatment included an IDH1 peptide vaccine. V is TRBV5-4 and J is TRBJ2-2; the match to TRBD1 covers 7 bases. This receptor was identified in a man aged 50-59 years with glioma. In nucleotides, the CDR3 is TGTGCCAGCACCCCGGACAGGTTCGCGAACACCGGGGAGCTGTTTTTT. Amino acids: CASTPDRFANTGELFF.